The sample holds many counts of the clone carrying this TCR beta chain. Its antigen is not known. TCRdb ran MiXCR on the 5' RACE reads and lists one entry per CDR3 protein. The sample contains some 130,000 distinct CDR3 sequences, 6.6% of which appear only once. The data were taken from a study of T cells after yellow fever vaccination. Germline-derived CDR1 and CDR2 are SGHRS and YFSETQ. This CDR3 has 17 residues. The V and J ends lost 0 bases and 1 base respectively, with 14 bases between them. Study-wide findings and caveats: Though weaker, the secondary response peaked faster, on day 5 versus 15. Clonotypes appearing in both CD4 and CD8 compartments existed, and their share was small.

The rearrangement links TRBV5-1 to TRBJ1-3, with D perhaps matching TRBD1 (5 bases). The sample here was CD4+ T cells sorted from PBMCs, taken 10 days after the yellow fever booster vaccination. This TCR was sampled from a man younger than 40 who received the YFV17D yellow fever vaccine. The DNA of the CDR3 is TGCGCCAGCAGCTTGGCGGGGACGGCCTCATCTGGAAACACCATATATTTT. Its translation is CASSLAGTASSGNTIYF.